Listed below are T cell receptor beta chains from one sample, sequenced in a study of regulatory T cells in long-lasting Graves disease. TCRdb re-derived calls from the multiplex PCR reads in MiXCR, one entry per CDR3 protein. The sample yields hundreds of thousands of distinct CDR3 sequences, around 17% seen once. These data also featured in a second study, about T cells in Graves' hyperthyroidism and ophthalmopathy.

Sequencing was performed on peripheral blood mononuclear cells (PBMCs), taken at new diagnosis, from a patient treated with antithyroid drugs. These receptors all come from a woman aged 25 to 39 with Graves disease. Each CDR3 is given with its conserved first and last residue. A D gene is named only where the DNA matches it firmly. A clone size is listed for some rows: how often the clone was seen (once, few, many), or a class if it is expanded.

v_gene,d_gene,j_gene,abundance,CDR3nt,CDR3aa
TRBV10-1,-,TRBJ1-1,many,TGCGCCAGCTCGAAAAGGGAGAACACTGAAGCTTTCTTT,CASSKRENTEAFF
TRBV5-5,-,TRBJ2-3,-,TGTGCCAGCAGCTTGTCGAATACGCAGTATTTT,CASSLSNTQYF
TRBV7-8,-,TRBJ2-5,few,TGTGCCAGCAGCTTAGCGGGAGCTTACCAAGAGACCCAGTACTTC,CASSLAGAYQETQYF
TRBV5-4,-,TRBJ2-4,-,TGTGCCAGCAGAGAGGGTCCCAAAAACATTCAGTACTTC,CASREGPKNIQYF
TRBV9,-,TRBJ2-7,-,TGTGCCAGCAGCGGACCGGGACCCTCCTACGAGCAGTACTTC,CASSGPGPSYEQYF
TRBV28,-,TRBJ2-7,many,TGTGCCAGCAGTTTCAGGGACGAGCAGTACTTC,CASSFRDEQYF
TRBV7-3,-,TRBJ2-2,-,TGTGCCAGCAGCATGTACAGGGACTCCGGGGAGCTGTTTTTT,CASSMYRDSGELFF
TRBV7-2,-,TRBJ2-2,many,TGTGCCAGCAGCTTAGCCTCTGGCAACGGGGAGCTGTTTTTT,CASSLASGNGELFF
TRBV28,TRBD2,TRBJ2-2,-,TGTGCCAGCAGTCCCCTTTGGCGGGAGGCCGGGGAGCTGTTTTTT,CASSPLWREAGELFF
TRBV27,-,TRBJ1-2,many,TGTGCCAGCAGTTTCACAGCCACCTATGGCTACACCTTC,CASSFTATYGYTF
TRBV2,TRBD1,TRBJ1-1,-,TGTGCCAGCACTACGGACAGGGTGGGCACTGAAGCTTTCTTT,CASTTDRVGTEAFF
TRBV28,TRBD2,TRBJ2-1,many,TGTGCCAGCAACGTGGGAGGGATTGGTACTAATGAGCAGTTCTTC,CASNVGGIGTNEQFF
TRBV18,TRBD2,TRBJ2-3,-,TGTGCCAGCTCACCACCTGGCGGGAGTCCCGCAGATACGCAGTATTTT,CASSPPGGSPADTQYF
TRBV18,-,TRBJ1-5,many,TGTGCCAGCTCACTCAACTCCTTGGGTCTCAATCAGCCCCAGCATTTT,CASSLNSLGLNQPQHF
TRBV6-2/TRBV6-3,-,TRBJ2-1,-,TGTGCCAGCAGTTACTTAACCCAGGGGCGATACTACAATGAGCAGTTCTTC,CASSYLTQGRYYNEQFF
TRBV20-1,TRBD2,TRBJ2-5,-,TGCAGTGGTCGACTAGCGGATAGAGAGGCCCAGTACTTC,CSGRLADREAQYF
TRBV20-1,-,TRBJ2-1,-,TGCAGTGCTAGATCCCCCCGACACAGTGAGCAGTTCTTC,CSARSPRHSEQFF
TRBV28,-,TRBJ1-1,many,TGTGCCAGCAGTGCCTTCAGAGGGGTGAACACTGAAGCTTTCTTT,CASSAFRGVNTEAFF
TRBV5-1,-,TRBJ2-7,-,TGCGCCAGCAGCTTGGAACTCAACGAAGTCTCCTACGAGCAGTACTTC,CASSLELNEVSYEQYF
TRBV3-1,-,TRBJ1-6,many,TGTGCCAGCAGCCACCGACAGGCGCATTCACCCCTCCACTTT,CASSHRQAHSPLHF
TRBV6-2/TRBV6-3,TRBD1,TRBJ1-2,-,TGTGCCAGCAGCGCCCGGGACAGGGATGGCTACACCTTC,CASSARDRDGYTF
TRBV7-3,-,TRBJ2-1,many,TGTGCCAGCAGCCCGCACAGCTCCTACAATGAGCAGTTCTTC,CASSPHSSYNEQFF
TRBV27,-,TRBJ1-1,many,TGTGCCAGCAGGGGGAGGGGCGGCACTGAAGCTTTCTTT,CASRGRGGTEAFF
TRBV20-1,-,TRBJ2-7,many,TGCAGTGCTAGAGACCCCGAAAGGACCTACGAGCAGTACTTC,CSARDPERTYEQYF
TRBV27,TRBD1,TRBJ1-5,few,TGTGCCACCAGATCCCCCGCAGGGGGCGATCAGCCCCAGCATTTT,CATRSPAGGDQPQHF
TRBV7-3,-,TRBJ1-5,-,-,CASSLMGTGGYEQYFGPGNQPQHF
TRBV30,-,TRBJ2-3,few,TGTGCCTGGAGTGCCCCCCCAAGGGCAGATACGCAGTATTTT,CAWSAPPRADTQYF
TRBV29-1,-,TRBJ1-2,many,TGCAGCGTCCCAGGGGAAGCTAACTATGGCTACACCTTC,CSVPGEANYGYTF
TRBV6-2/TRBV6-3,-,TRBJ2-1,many,TGTGCCAGCCGTTGGGACACCCACAATGAGCAGTTCTTC,CASRWDTHNEQFF
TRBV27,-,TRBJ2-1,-,TGTGCCAGCAGCCACCTCTCCTGGGGTGAGCAGTTCTTC,CASSHLSWGEQFF
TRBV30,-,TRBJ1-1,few,TGTGCCTGGATAAGACAAACCGAAGCTTTCTTT,CAWIRQTEAFF
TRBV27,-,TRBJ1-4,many,TGTGCCAGCAGTCGGAGGGCAGTAAATGAAAAACTGTTTTTT,CASSRRAVNEKLFF
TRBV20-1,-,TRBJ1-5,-,TGCAGTGCTAGAGATAGCCGTTCGGCAGATTATAGCAATCAGCCCCAGCATTTT,CSARDSRSADYSNQPQHF
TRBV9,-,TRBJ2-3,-,TGTGCCAGCAGCGCGTCGTTAGATACGCAGTATTTT,CASSASLDTQYF
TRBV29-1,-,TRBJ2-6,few,TGCAGCGCTTTTCCAGCTGGGGCCAACGTCCTGACTTTC,CSAFPAGANVLTF
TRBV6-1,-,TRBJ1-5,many,TGTGCCAGCAGATCAGCAGGGTTGGCCAATCAGCCCCAGCATTTT,CASRSAGLANQPQHF
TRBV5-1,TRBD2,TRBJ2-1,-,TGCGCCAGCAGCTTGTACGGGACTAGCGGGTTGAATGAGCAGTTCTTC,CASSLYGTSGLNEQFF
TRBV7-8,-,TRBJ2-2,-,TGTGCCAGCAGCTTATATCAAGGGCGGGAAACCGGGGAGCTGTTTTTT,CASSLYQGRETGELFF
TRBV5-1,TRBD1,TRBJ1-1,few,TGCGCCAGCAGCTTGGTCACCGGACAGGCTAACACTGAAGCTTTCTTT,CASSLVTGQANTEAFF
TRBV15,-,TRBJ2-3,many,TGTGCCACCAGCAGAGATTCGCCCGGAACCGGAGTCACAGATACGCAGTATTTT,CATSRDSPGTGVTDTQYF
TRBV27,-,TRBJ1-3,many,TGTGCCAGCAGTTCCCTGGGGGCCTCTGGAAACACCATATATTTT,CASSSLGASGNTIYF
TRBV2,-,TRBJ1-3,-,TGTGACAGCAGTGCCGGTCGGCAGGGCTCTGGAAACACCATATATTTT,CDSSAGRQGSGNTIYF
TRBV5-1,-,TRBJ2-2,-,TGCGCCAGCAGCAAGGACACCGCGAACACCGGGGAGCTGTTTTTT,CASSKDTANTGELFF
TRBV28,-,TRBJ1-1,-,TGTGCCAGCAGTCCCGGGGGGAGGTCCACTGAAGCTTTCTTT,CASSPGGRSTEAFF
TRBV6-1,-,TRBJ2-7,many,TGTGCCAGCCGGCCGCGGGCGGGGGCTGACTCCTACGAGCAGTACTTC,CASRPRAGADSYEQYF
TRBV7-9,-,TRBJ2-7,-,TGTGCCAGCAGCTTCCACGGGCTAAATTACGAGCAGTACTTC,CASSFHGLNYEQYF
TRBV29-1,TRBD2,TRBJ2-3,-,TGCAGCGTTGTTCTAGCGGGAGTGGCAGATACGCAGTATTTT,CSVVLAGVADTQYF
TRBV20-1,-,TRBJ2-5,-,TGCAGTGCTAGAGACCCCAGGGGAAGACGGGAGACCCAGTACTTC,CSARDPRGRRETQYF
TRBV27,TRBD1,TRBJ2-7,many,TGTGCCAGCAGTAAAACCGGGACAGCCTACGAGCAGTACTTC,CASSKTGTAYEQYF
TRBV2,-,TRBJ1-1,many,TGTGCCAGCACCGCTCATGACCTTGTTGGCACTGAAGCTTTCTTT,CASTAHDLVGTEAFF
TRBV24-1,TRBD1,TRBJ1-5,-,TGTGCCACCTGGACAGGATATAGCAATCAGCCCCGGCATTTT,CATWTGYSNQPRHF
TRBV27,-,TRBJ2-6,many,TGTGCCAGCAGTCAACCACGGAACTCTGGGGCCAACGTCCTGACTTTC,CASSQPRNSGANVLTF
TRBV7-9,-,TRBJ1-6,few,TGTGCCAGCAGAGGGGGGGCAGGCGGTTCACCCCTCCACTTT,CASRGGAGGSPLHF
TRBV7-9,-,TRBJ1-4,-,TGTGCCAGCAGCTTAGGTGGCAGCCGTAATGAAAAACTGTTTTTT,CASSLGGSRNEKLFF
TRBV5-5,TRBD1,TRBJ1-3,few,TGTGCCAGCACTGTCAGGGGGCCAGGAAACACCATATATTTT,CASTVRGPGNTIYF
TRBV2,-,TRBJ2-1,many,TGTGCCAGCAGTGAAGCGCTTCTCGGCGGGAACTCCTACAATGAGCAGTTCTTC,CASSEALLGGNSYNEQFF